This T cell receptor beta chain was documented in a study of radiotherapy plus CTLA-4 blockade in lung cancer. Background on the study: Disease control was seen in 30% to 35% of patients, objective responses in approximately 19%.

This clone has only one observation. What it binds is not known. The repertoire was sequenced with immunoSEQ multiplex PCR; TCRdb's copy has only in-frame clones and lacks some. The table shows approximately 100,000 clones, with under 90% occurring only once. Findings and caveats of the study: Reportedly, early blood T cell clone dynamics best predicted response, with interferon-beta.

Patients with chemo-refractory metastatic non-small-cell lung cancer received focal radiation plus CTLA-4 blockade with ipilimumab. This specimen consisted of peripheral blood, obtained from a patient treated with radiotherapy plus ipilimumab. The clonotype originates from a human donor with non-small cell lung cancer that progressed on radiotherapy plus ipilimumab. Some clones in this sample may be carry-over from other donors' samples.

The CDR3 loop reads CASSNRPSGGAEGTQYF. CDR3 DNA sequence: TGCGCCAGCTCCAATAGGCCTAGCGGGGGGGCCGAGGGTACGCAGTATTTT. The chain joins TRBV5-1 to TRBJ2-3; TRBD2 matches at 12 bases. Germline CDR1 reads SGHRS; CDR2 reads YFSETQ. With V trimmed by 7 bases and J by 8 bases, 17 bases remained unmatched. The CDR3 has 17 residues.